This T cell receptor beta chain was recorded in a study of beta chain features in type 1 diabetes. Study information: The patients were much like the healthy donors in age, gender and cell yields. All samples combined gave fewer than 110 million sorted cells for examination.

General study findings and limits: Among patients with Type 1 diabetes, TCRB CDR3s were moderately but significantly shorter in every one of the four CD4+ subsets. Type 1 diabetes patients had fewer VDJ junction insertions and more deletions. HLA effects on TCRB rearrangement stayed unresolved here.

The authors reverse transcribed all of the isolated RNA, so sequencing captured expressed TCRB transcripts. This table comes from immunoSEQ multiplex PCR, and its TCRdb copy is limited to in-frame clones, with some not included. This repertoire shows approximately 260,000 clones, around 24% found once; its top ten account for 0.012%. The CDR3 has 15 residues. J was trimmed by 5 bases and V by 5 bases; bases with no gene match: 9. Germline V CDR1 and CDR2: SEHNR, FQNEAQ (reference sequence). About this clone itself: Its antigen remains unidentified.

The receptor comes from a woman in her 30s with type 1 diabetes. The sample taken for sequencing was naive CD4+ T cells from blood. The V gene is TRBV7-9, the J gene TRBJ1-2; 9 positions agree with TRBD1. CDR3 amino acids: CASSPRDRVGYGYTF. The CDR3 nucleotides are TGTGCCAGCAGCCCCCGGGACAGGGTGGGTTATGGCTACACCTTC. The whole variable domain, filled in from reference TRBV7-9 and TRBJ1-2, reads DTGVSQNPRHKITKRGQNVTFRCDPISEHNRLYWYRQTLGQGPEFLTYFQNEAQLEKSRLLSDRFSAERPKGSFSTLEIQRTEQGDSAMYLCASSPRDRVGYGYTFGSGTRLTVV.